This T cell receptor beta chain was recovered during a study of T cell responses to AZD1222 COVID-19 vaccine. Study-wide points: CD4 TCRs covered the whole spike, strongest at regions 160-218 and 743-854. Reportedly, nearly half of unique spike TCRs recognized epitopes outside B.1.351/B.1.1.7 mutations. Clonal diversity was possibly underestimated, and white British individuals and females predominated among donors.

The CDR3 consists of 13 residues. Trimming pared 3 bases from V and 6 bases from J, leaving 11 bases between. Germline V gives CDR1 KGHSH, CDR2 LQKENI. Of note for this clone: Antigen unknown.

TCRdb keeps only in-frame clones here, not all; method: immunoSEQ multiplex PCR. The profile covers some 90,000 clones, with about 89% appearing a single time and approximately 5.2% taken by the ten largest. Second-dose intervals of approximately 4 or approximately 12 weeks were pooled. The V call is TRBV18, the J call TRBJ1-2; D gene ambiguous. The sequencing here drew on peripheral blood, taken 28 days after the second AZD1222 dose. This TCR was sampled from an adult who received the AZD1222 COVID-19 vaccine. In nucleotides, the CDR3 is TGTGCCAGCTCACCCTTAGGGTTCGATGGCTACACCTTC. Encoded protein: CASSPLGFDGYTF.